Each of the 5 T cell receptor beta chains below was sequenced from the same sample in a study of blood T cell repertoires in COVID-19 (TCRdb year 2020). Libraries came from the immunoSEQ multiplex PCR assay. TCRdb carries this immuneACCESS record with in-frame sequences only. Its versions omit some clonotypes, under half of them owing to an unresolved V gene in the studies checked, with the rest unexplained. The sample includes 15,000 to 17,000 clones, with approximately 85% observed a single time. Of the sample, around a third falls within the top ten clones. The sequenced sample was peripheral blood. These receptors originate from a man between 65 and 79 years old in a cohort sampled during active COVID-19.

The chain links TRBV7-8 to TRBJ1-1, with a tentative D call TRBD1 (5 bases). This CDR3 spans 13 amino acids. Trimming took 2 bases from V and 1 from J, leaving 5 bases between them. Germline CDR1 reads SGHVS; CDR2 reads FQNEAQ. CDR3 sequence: CASSLQGNTEAFF. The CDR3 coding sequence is TGTGCCAGCAGCTTACAGGGGAACACTGAAGCTTTCTTT.

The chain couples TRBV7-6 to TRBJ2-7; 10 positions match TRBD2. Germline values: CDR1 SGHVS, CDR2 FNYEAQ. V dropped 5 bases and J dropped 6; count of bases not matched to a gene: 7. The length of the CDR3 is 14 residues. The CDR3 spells CASSDVAGGAEQYF. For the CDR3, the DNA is TGTGCCAGCAGCGATGTAGCGGGAGGCGCCGAGCAGTACTTC.

The CDR3 loop is CASSLGQNTIGEQYF. Here the CDR3 DNA reads TGCGCCAGCAGCTTGGGACAGAATACAATCGGCGAGCAGTACTTC. The chain links TRBV5-1 to TRBJ2-7, with D tentatively TRBD1 (5 bases). CDR1 and CDR2 from the germline V gene are SGHRS and YFSETQ. V lost 0 bases and J lost 6, with 16 bases in between. The CDR3 spans 15 residues.

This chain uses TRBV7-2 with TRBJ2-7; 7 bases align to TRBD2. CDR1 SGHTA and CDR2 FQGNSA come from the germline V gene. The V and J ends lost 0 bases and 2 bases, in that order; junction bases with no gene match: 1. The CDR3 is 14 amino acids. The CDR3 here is CASSLAGGAYEQYF. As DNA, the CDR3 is TGTGCCAGCAGCTTAGCGGGAGGGGCCTACGAGCAGTACTTC.

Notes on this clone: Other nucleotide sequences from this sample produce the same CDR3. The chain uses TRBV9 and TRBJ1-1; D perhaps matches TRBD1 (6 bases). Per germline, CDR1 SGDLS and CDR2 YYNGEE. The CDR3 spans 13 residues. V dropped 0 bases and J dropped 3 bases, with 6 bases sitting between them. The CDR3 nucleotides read TGTGCCAGCAGCGTAGCAGGGGACACTGAAGCTTTCTTT. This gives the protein CASSVAGDTEAFF.